The 19 T cell receptor beta chains listed next were all sequenced from one sample in a study of cytomegalovirus exposure and HLA in healthy donors. 60 Vbeta and 13 Jbeta primers were used in PCR. The table came from immunoSEQ multiplex PCR; TCRdb's copy has only in-frame clones and leaves some out. The sample contains around 190,000 clones, 87% of which appear only once. Sequenced material: PBMCs. Source of these receptors: a boy aged 2 to 10 in good health and CMV-seronegative.

The chain combines TRBV5-4 with TRBJ2-1, with TRBD2 matching over 8 bases. Germline CDR1 SGHNT, CDR2 YYREEE (reference sequence). V dropped 1 base and J dropped 8; count of bases not matched to a gene: 8. This CDR3 comprises 15 residues. CDR3 bases: TGTGCCAGCAGCTTGAACAGCGGGGGCCGGGATGAGCAGTTCTTC. Translating it yields CASSLNSGGRDEQFF.

V and J are TRBV9 and TRBJ1-2, with D unclear. Trimming removed 0 bases at V and 8 bases at J, with 11 bases between. The CDR3 loop spans 13 amino acids. Germline lookup yields CDR1 SGDLS and CDR2 YYNGEE. The CDR3 nucleotides are TGTGCCAGCAGCGTAGCGGGAGGCGGCGGCTACACCTTC. It codes for CASSVAGGGGYTF.

J is TRBJ2-1 and V is TRBV6-5; 14 bases line up with TRBD2. The V and J ends lost 7 bases and 6 bases, in that order; junction bases with no gene match: 5. Germline V lookup: CDR1 MNHEY, CDR2 SVGAGI. This CDR3 region has 15 residues. This CDR3 is CASTSTSGGANEQFF. For the CDR3, the DNA is TGTGCCAGCACCTCGACTAGCGGGGGGGCCAATGAGCAGTTCTTC.

This sequence joins TRBV10-3 and TRBJ2-2; 8 bases line up with TRBD1. V trimming: 11 bases; J trimming: 6 bases; junction bases outside the gene matches: 5. CDR1 and CDR2 (germline): ENHRY, SYGVKD. The CDR3 has 12 residues. Written as DNA, the CDR3 is TGTGCCTTGGGACAGGTGGCCGGGGAGCTGTTTTTT. This codes for CALGQVAGELFF.

Regarding this clone: The sample has other DNA sequences that encode this CDR3 too. The chain couples TRBV29-1 to TRBJ1-1; D unclear. The CDR3 loop spans 13 amino acids. The germline V gene has CDR1 SQVTM and CDR2 ANQGSEA. Trimming stripped 4 bases from V and 0 bases from J, with 9 bases between. This CDR3 is CSVAGVLNTEAFF. The CDR3 nucleotides are TGCAGCGTTGCCGGAGTCCTGAACACTGAAGCTTTCTTT.

This chain uses TRBV2 with TRBJ2-3; the match to TRBD2 covers 7 bases. V lost 4 bases and J lost 4; bases outside the gene matches: 17. The V gene's germline CDR1 is SNHLY and CDR2 FYNNEI. This CDR3 spans 18 amino acids. The CDR3 DNA reads as TGTGCCAGCAGTGTTATTGGTGTGGCGGGGGAGGACCCAGATACGCAGTATTTT. It yields the protein CASSVIGVAGEDPDTQYF.

This sequence joins TRBV18 and TRBJ2-7; possible D gene TRBD2, 5 bases. From germline, CDR1 is KGHSH and CDR2 LQKENI. The CDR3 is made up of 13 amino acids. With 6 bases removed from V and 6 bases from J, the gap between germline ends came to 15 bases. The CDR3 is CASSARDWGEQYF. CDR3 coding DNA: TGTGCCAGCTCGGCCCGGGATTGGGGCGAGCAGTACTTC.

The V gene is TRBV5-4, the J gene TRBJ2-5, with a weak D call TRBD1 (6 bases). V shed 6 bases and J shed 4 bases, with 16 bases lying between them. The CDR3 sequence is 14 residues long. Germline V gives CDR1 SGHNT, CDR2 YYREEE (reference sequence). The CDR3 bases are TGTGCCAGCAACCAGCCCGACAGGCCAGAGACCCAGTACTTC. This encodes CASNQPDRPETQYF.

The chain couples TRBV6-1 to TRBJ1-5; D is uncertain. V was trimmed by 0 bases and J by 2 bases, leaving 11 bases between them. The CDR3 has 16 amino acids. The germline V gene has CDR1 MNHNS and CDR2 SASEGT. For the CDR3, the DNA is TGTGCCAGCAGTGAAGCACTTCGGAGGGGCAATCAGCCCCAGCATTTT. This gives the protein CASSEALRRGNQPQHF.

The V gene is TRBV7-3, the J gene TRBJ1-1; D call uncertain. The CDR3 spans 13 residues. Trimming removed 3 bases at V and 1 base at J, with 6 bases between. Germline CDR1 SGHTA, CDR2 FQGTGA. Here the CDR3 DNA reads TGTGCCAGCAGCTTCGCCAGGAACACTGAAGCTTTCTTT. Translation: CASSFARNTEAFF. Full variable domain (rest looked up from reference TRBV7-3 and TRBJ1-1): GAGVSQTPSNKVTEKGKYVELRCDPISGHTALYWYRQSLGQGPEFLIYFQGTGAADDSGLPNDRFFAVRPEGSVSTLKIQRTERGDSAVYLCASSFARNTEAFFGQGTRLTVV.

This clone was seen just once. The chain has TRBV5-1 and TRBJ1-4, with 8 bases matching TRBD1. Trimming at V came to 6 bases and at J to 8 bases, leaving 6 bases not matched to a gene. This CDR3 has 13 residues. CDR1 is SGHRS, CDR2 YFSETQ, per germline. The CDR3 sequence: CASKTGDGEKLFF. DNA for the CDR3: TGCGCCAGCAAGACAGGGGACGGAGAAAAACTGTTTTTT.

The chain links TRBV7-3 to TRBJ2-1, with TRBD2 matching 10 bases. Germline V gene lookup returns CDR1 SGHTA and CDR2 FQGTGA. This CDR3 has 14 residues. The ends lost 1 base at V and 9 bases at J; junction bases unmatched: 3. The CDR3 coding sequence is TGTGCCAGCAGCTTAAATGTAGCGGGAGGTGAGCAGTTCTTC. The encoded protein is CASSLNVAGGEQFF.

V usage is TRBV7-9 and J usage is TRBJ2-3; D remains ambiguous. The CDR3 loop spans 12 amino acids. V lost 5 bases and J lost 11, with 14 bases in between. The germline gives CDR1 SEHNR, CDR2 FQNEAQ (reference sequence). CDR3 DNA sequence: TGTGCCAGCAGCCCCCAGACTCGAAAGCAGTATTTT. Protein product: CASSPQTRKQYF.

This clone was counted between two and nine times. The CDR3 nucleotides are TGTGACCCGTCCCAGCAGGGCTGGCCCAAAAACATTCAGTACTTC. Amino acids: CDPSQQGWPKNIQYF. The rearrangement joins TRBV28 to TRBJ2-4, with D possibly matching TRBD1 (5 bases). The CDR3 has 15 amino acids. Germline CDR1 is MDHEN and CDR2 is SYDVKM.

The chain links TRBV9 to TRBJ2-6; D is ambiguous. Per germline, CDR1 SGDLS and CDR2 YYNGEE. The CDR3 sequence is 13 residues long. V lost 5 bases, J lost 2 bases, and 5 bases lay in between. The CDR3 sequence: CASRGPGANVLTF. The DNA of the CDR3 is TGTGCCAGCAGGGGCCCTGGGGCCAACGTCCTGACTTTC.

The genes are TRBV5-4 and TRBJ2-7; 8 nucleotides match TRBD1. V shed 3 bases, J shed 0 bases, and the junction held 11 bases outside the gene matches. The CDR3 is made up of 17 amino acids. Germline CDR1 is SGHNT and CDR2 is YYREEE (reference sequence). The CDR3 region is CASSSFPGQGSSYEQYF. The DNA of the CDR3 is TGTGCCAGCAGCTCCTTCCCCGGACAGGGCAGCTCCTACGAGCAGTACTTC. The full variable domain, its missing parts supplied by reference TRBV5-4 and TRBJ2-7, is ETGVTQSPTHLIKTRGQQVTLRCSSQSGHNTVSWYQQALGQGPQFIFQYYREEENGRGNFPPRFSGLQFPNYSSELNVNALELDDSALYLCASSSFPGQGSSYEQYFGPGTRLTVT.

This chain joins TRBV30 and TRBJ1-6; 10 bases agree with TRBD1. The CDR3 is 15 residues long. V lost 5 bases and J lost 9; bases outside the gene matches: 10. Germline loops: CDR1 GTSNPN, CDR2 SVGIG (reference sequence). The CDR3 reads CAWGTGTGASSPLHF. The CDR3 DNA reads TGTGCCTGGGGGACCGGGACAGGGGCATCTTCACCCCTCCACTTT.

A single count supports this clone. The V call is TRBV20-1, the J call TRBJ1-1; 7 bases match TRBD1. CDR1 is DFQATT and CDR2 is SNEGSKA in the germline V gene (reference sequence). This CDR3 comprises 11 residues. CDR3 in DNA: TGCGGTGGACAGGAGAACACTGAAGCTTTCTTT. Translating gives CGGQENTEAFF.

This clone was recorded once. The genes are TRBV14 and TRBJ2-1; 7 positions agree with TRBD2. Looked up from germline, CDR1 is SGHDN and CDR2 is FVKESK. Trimming removed 0 bases from V and 7 bases from J; junction bases left unmatched: 6. The CDR3 has 15 amino acids. For the CDR3, the DNA is TGTGCCAGCAGCCAAGAGGGGGGAGGGCCGAATGAGCAGTTCTTC. Translation gives CASSQEGGGPNEQFF. Using reference TRBV14 and TRBJ2-1 for the parts outside the CDR3, the full variable domain is EAGVTQFPSHSVIEKGQTVTLRCDPISGHDNLYWYRRVMGKEIKFLLHFVKESKQDESGMPNNRFLAERTGGTYSTLKVQPAELEDSGVYFCASSQEGGGPNEQFFGPGTRLTVL.